Following are 27 T cell receptor beta chains from one sample sequenced in a study of OX40 agonist ivuxolimab in advanced cancers. TCRdb's copy holds only in-frame clones and misses some; the assay was immunoSEQ multiplex PCR. Among about 19,000 clones listed, about 83% were seen once. Specimen: CD4+ or CD8+ T cells sorted from blood, collected in a trial of the OX40 agonist ivuxolimab. The receptors were gathered from an adult with an advanced solid tumor such as melanoma, head and neck, liver or kidney cancer.

The V call is TRBV4-1, the J call TRBJ2-4; tentatively, D is TRBD1 or TRBD2 (5 bases each). The CDR3 consists of 15 residues. The V end lost 1 base, the J end lost 2 bases, and 9 bases lay between the germline ends. Looked up from germline, CDR1 is MGHRA and CDR2 is YSYEKL. The CDR3 protein is CASSQVEGPKNIQYF. Here the CDR3 DNA reads TGCGCCAGCAGCCAAGTAGAGGGACCCAAAAACATTCAGTACTTC.

The chain joins TRBV5-8 to TRBJ2-7; a possible D gene is TRBD1 (6 bases). V was shortened by 2 bases and J by 6 bases, with 12 bases between the two germline ends. From germline, CDR1 is SGHTS and CDR2 YDEGEE. The CDR3 is 13 residues long. CDR3: CASSFPPRGEQYF. CDR3 coding DNA: TGTGCCAGCAGCTTTCCCCCCAGGGGCGAGCAGTACTTC. Complete variable domain (other parts from reference TRBV5-8 and TRBJ2-7): EAGVTQSPTHLIKTRGQQATLRCSPISGHTSVYWYQQALGLGLQFLLWYDEGEERNRGNFPPRFSGRQFPNYSSELNVNALELEDSALYLCASSFPPRGEQYFGPGTRLTVT.

V is TRBV6-5 and J is TRBJ1-1; D might be TRBD1 (6 bases). Germline V gene sequence: CDR1 MNHEY, CDR2 SVGAGI. Deletions cut 5 bases from V and 5 bases from J, with 15 bases between. The CDR3 has 14 residues. CDR3 sequence reads: CASSTSQGRTEAFF. In DNA, the CDR3 is TGTGCCAGCAGTACCAGCCAGGGGCGGACTGAAGCTTTCTTT.

The chain recombines TRBV11-3 with TRBJ2-7; D is unclear. Trimming removed 4 bases at V and 4 bases at J, with 14 bases between. The germline CDR1 and CDR2 sequences are SGHNT and YENEEA. The CDR3 consists of 14 residues. The CDR3 DNA reads TGTGCCAGCAGCTCCGCCGGCGGCCGTTACGAGCAGTACTTC. Encoded protein: CASSSAGGRYEQYF.

J is TRBJ2-1 and V is TRBV6-5; D gene uncertain. CDR3 length: 11 amino acids. The germline V gene has CDR1 MNHEY and CDR2 SVGAGI. V dropped 6 bases and J dropped 7 bases, with 7 bases sitting between them. The CDR3 sequence: CASSIGNEQFF. Written as DNA, the CDR3 is TGTGCCAGCAGCATCGGGAATGAGCAGTTCTTC.

This chain connects TRBV4-3 to TRBJ2-5; D might be TRBD2 (6 bases). Germline CDR1 and CDR2: LGHNA and YSLEER. V was cut by 0 bases and J by 7 bases, with 15 bases left in between. The length of the CDR3 is 15 residues. The CDR3 DNA sequence: TGCGCCAGCAGCCAAGATCGGACTAAAGTGACGACCCAGTACTTC. Its protein product is CASSQDRTKVTTQYF.

J is TRBJ1-4 and V is TRBV7-9; D may be TRBD1 (5 bases). Trimming removed 2 bases from V and 3 bases from J, with 16 bases in between. Looked up from germline, CDR1 is SEHNR and CDR2 is FQNEAQ (reference sequence). The CDR3 is 17 residues long. In DNA form, the CDR3 reads TGTGCCAGCAGCTTACCCCCTTACCAGGGATCTAATGAAAAACTGTTTTTT. As protein: CASSLPPYQGSNEKLFF.

V and J are TRBV7-2 and TRBJ2-1; tentative D call: TRBD2 (6 bases). The CDR3 has 13 amino acids. The ends were cut back, 1 base at V and 9 bases at J, with 10 bases in the middle. Germline CDR1 is SGHTA and CDR2 is FQGNSA. The CDR3 region is CASSLVTGAEQFF. CDR3 nucleotide sequence: TGTGCCAGCAGCTTAGTTACGGGAGCTGAGCAGTTCTTC.

This chain links TRBV7-9 with TRBJ1-2, with D unresolved. This CDR3 has 18 residues. Trimming took 1 base from V and 8 from J, leaving 26 bases between them. Germline CDR1 SEHNR, CDR2 FQNEAQ (reference sequence). In DNA form, the CDR3 reads TGTGCCAGCAGCTTAGGCTTTATCGACCGGTTGGCAATGACCGGCTACACCTTC. The encoded protein is CASSLGFIDRLAMTGYTF. The whole variable domain, remainder taken from reference TRBV7-9 and TRBJ1-2, is DTGVSQNPRHKITKRGQNVTFRCDPISEHNRLYWYRQTLGQGPEFLTYFQNEAQLEKSRLLSDRFSAERPKGSFSTLEIQRTEQGDSAMYLCASSLGFIDRLAMTGYTFGSGTRLTVV.

J is TRBJ2-3 and V is TRBV11-2; D not resolved. CDR1 is SGHAT, CDR2 FQNNGV, per germline. The CDR3 covers 12 residues. Trimming stripped 5 bases from V and 2 bases from J, with 5 bases between. CDR3 coding DNA: TGTGCCAGCAGCGCCTACACAGATACGCAGTATTTT. The encoded protein is CASSAYTDTQYF.

V and J are TRBV10-3 and TRBJ1-1, with no clear D. The CDR3 spans 14 residues. The ends were cut back, 6 bases at V and 0 bases at J, with 11 bases in the middle. Germline V gene sequence: CDR1 ENHRY, CDR2 SYGVKD. The CDR3 bases are TGTGCCATCAGGAACACTGGGATGAACACTGAAGCTTTCTTT. Its protein product is CAIRNTGMNTEAFF.

This clone has more than one count but fewer than ten. This chain uses TRBV7-2 with TRBJ1-5, with TRBD1 identical over 10 bases. V was clipped by 6 bases and J by 6 bases; unmatched bases: 8. Germline V gene sequence: CDR1 SGHTA, CDR2 FQGNSA. The CDR3 extends over 15 amino acids. The CDR3 loop is CASSRDRGGTQPQHF. CDR3 DNA: TGTGCCAGCAGTCGGGACAGGGGAGGCACTCAGCCCCAGCATTTT.

This chain uses TRBV6-5 with TRBJ2-3; the match to TRBD1 covers 8 bases. The CDR3 has 15 amino acids. CDR1 and CDR2 from the germline V gene are MNHEY and SVGAGI. Losses at the gene ends were 6 bases for V and 2 bases for J; bases not matched to a gene: 7. The CDR3 DNA reads as TGTGCCAGCAGCATACAGGGGGAATCCACAGATACGCAGTATTTT. Amino acids: CASSIQGESTDTQYF.

The V gene is TRBV5-4, the J gene TRBJ1-1; D unresolved. The CDR3 covers 15 residues. Germline V gene lookup returns CDR1 SGHNT and CDR2 YYREEE (reference sequence). Trimming took off 4 bases at V and 5 bases at J, with 18 bases between the two ends. The CDR3 coding sequence is TGTGCCAGCAGCGAGATCAGAACGATCAGGACTGAAGCTTTCTTT. It specifies CASSEIRTIRTEAFF.

For the CDR3, the DNA is TGTGCCAGCAAACAGCGGGACCTCTCCTACGAGCAGTACTTC. Translation: CASKQRDLSYEQYF. The rearrangement uses TRBV13 and TRBJ2-7; 7 nucleotides line up with TRBD2. V trimming: 7 bases; J trimming: 0 bases; junction bases outside the gene matches: 6. This CDR3 is built from 14 residues. From germline, CDR1 is PRHDT and CDR2 FYEKMQ (reference sequence).

The chain links TRBV27 to TRBJ2-3; D is ambiguous. V was trimmed by 2 bases and J by 1 base, leaving 7 bases between them. Germline assignment: CDR1 MNHEY and CDR2 SMNVEV (reference sequence). The CDR3 runs 14 residues. CDR3 in DNA: TGTGCCAGCAGTTTAAACAGAGGCACAGATACGCAGTATTTT. It specifies CASSLNRGTDTQYF.

In this sample, this clone turned up a few times. The chain carries TRBV14 and TRBJ2-1; D unclear. V was pared by 0 bases and J by 4 bases, with 13 bases between. This CDR3 has 16 amino acids. Germline V gives CDR1 SGHDN, CDR2 FVKESK. The CDR3 spells CASSQDGTPWYNEQFF. CDR3 sequence (DNA): TGTGCCAGCAGCCAAGATGGAACTCCCTGGTACAATGAGCAGTTCTTC.

This chain joins TRBV5-4 and TRBJ2-7, with a possible D match to TRBD2 (5 bases). Germline CDR1 is SGHNT and CDR2 is YYREEE (reference sequence). V lost 0 bases and J lost 6, with 16 bases in between. The CDR3 spans 15 residues. The CDR3 reads CASSLAGIYTREQYF. The CDR3 coding sequence is TGTGCCAGCAGCTTGGCCGGGATTTACACGCGCGAGCAGTACTTC.

This chain uses TRBV4-2 with TRBJ2-2; 7 nucleotides agree with TRBD1. Germline CDR1 reads LGHNA; CDR2 reads YNFKEQ. V lost 3 bases and J lost 2; bases outside the gene matches: 3. The CDR3 sequence is 15 residues long. CDR3 DNA: TGTGCCAGCAGCCAGCGACAGGGTAACACCGGGGAGCTGTTTTTT. As protein: CASSQRQGNTGELFF.

The J gene is TRBJ2-7, the V gene TRBV18, with 7 nucleotides matching TRBD1. The CDR3 has 15 residues. Germline-derived CDR1 and CDR2 are KGHSH and LQKENI. J was trimmed by 3 bases and V by 3 bases; bases with no gene match: 8. Written as DNA, the CDR3 is TGTGCCAGCTCACCCAGGGACAGTTTAGGCTACGAGCAGTACTTC. Its protein product is CASSPRDSLGYEQYF.

The J gene is TRBJ2-5, the V gene TRBV27, with a weak D call TRBD1 (6 bases). Germline values: CDR1 MNHEY, CDR2 SMNVEV (reference sequence). The CDR3 is made up of 13 amino acids. V lost 6 bases and J lost 3, with 11 bases in between. The CDR3 DNA follows: TGTGCCAGCAGCTTACAGGGAAAAGAGACCCAGTACTTC. It codes for CASSLQGKETQYF.

The V gene is TRBV7-9, the J gene TRBJ2-7, with 10 bases aligning to TRBD2. This CDR3 is built from 15 residues. The germline V gene has CDR1 SEHNR and CDR2 FQNEAQ (reference sequence). The trim removed 4 bases at V and 7 bases at J, leaving 10 bases unmatched. DNA for the CDR3: TGTGCCAGCAGCTCTCTAGCGGGAGTCTTTAGGGAGCAGTACTTC. Translating gives CASSSLAGVFREQYF.

The rearrangement uses TRBV10-3 and TRBJ2-5; 8 bases map to TRBD1. After removal of 5 bases from V and 2 bases from J, the junction contained 10 bases not matched to a gene. The CDR3 covers 16 residues. CDR1 and CDR2 (germline): ENHRY, SYGVKD. For the CDR3, the DNA is TGTGCCATCAGTCATTCAGGGGGCAGGACTCAAGAGACCCAGTACTTC. It encodes CAISHSGGRTQETQYF.

The rearrangement uses TRBV7-9 and TRBJ1-2; 9 bases match TRBD1. After removal of 5 bases from V and 4 bases from J, the junction contained 8 bases not matched to a gene. Germline lookup yields CDR1 SEHNR and CDR2 FQNEAQ (reference sequence). This CDR3 region has 15 residues. Here the CDR3 DNA reads TGTGCCAGCAGCCTCGGGACAGGGACCGTCTATGGCTACACCTTC. Amino acids: CASSLGTGTVYGYTF.

The V and J genes are TRBV4-1 and TRBJ2-1; D perhaps matches TRBD2 (5 bases). The CDR3 is made up of 16 amino acids. V was shortened by 0 bases and J by 3 bases, with 12 bases between the two germline ends. Germline CDR1 is MGHRA and CDR2 is YSYEKL. Here the CDR3 DNA reads TGCGCCAGCAGCCAAGAAGGGCTAGCTGGCTACAATGAGCAGTTCTTC. It specifies CASSQEGLAGYNEQFF.

The chain recombines TRBV7-9 with TRBJ2-5; 12 bases line up with TRBD2. The CDR3 is 19 residues long. Germline values: CDR1 SEHNR, CDR2 FQNEAQ (reference sequence). V lost 5 bases to trimming and J lost 2 bases; unmatched junction nucleotides: 15. DNA for the CDR3: TGTGCCAGCAGCCCTGCTAGCGGGAGGGCCGCAATTGTACAAGAGACCCAGTACTTC. It encodes CASSPASGRAAIVQETQYF.

The genes are TRBV13 and TRBJ2-7, with 10 bases lining up with TRBD2. CDR3 length: 14 residues. V dropped 3 bases and J dropped 3; count of bases not matched to a gene: 2. Germline V lookup: CDR1 PRHDT, CDR2 FYEKMQ (reference sequence). The CDR3 DNA sequence: TGTGCCAGCAGCTTTCCTAGCGGGAGCTACGAGCAGTACTTC. Residues: CASSFPSGSYEQYF.